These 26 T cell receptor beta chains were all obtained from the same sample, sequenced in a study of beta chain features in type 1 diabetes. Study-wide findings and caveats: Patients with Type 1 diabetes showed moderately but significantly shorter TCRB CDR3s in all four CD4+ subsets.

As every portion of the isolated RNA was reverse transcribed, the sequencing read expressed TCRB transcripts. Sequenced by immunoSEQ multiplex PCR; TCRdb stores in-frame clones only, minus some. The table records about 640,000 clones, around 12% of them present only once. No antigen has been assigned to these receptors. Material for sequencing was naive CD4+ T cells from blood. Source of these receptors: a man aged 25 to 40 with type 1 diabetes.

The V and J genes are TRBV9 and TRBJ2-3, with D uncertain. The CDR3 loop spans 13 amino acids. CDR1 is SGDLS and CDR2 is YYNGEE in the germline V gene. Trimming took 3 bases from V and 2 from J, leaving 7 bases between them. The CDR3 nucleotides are TGTGCCAGCAGCGGGTTTCCCACAGATACGCAGTATTTT. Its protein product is CASSGFPTDTQYF.

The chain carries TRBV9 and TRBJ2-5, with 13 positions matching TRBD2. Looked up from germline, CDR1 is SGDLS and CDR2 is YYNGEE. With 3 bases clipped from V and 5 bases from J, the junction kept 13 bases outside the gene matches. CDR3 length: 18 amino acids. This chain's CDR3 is CASSAPGLAGPLGETQYF. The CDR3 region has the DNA TGTGCCAGCAGCGCTCCGGGACTAGCGGGGCCCCTAGGGGAGACCCAGTACTTC.

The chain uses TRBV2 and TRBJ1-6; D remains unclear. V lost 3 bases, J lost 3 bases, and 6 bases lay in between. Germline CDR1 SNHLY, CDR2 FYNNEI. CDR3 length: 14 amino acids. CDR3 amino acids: CASSDLRYNSPLHF. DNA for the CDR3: TGTGCCAGCAGTGATCTTCGCTATAATTCACCCCTCCACTTT.

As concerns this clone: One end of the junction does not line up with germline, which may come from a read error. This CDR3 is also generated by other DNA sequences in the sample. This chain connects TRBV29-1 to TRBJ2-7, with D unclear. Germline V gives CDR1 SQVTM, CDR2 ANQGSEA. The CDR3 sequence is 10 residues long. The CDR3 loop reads CSVQDYEQYF. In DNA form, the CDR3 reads TGCAGCGTTCAAGACTACGAGCAGTACTTC.

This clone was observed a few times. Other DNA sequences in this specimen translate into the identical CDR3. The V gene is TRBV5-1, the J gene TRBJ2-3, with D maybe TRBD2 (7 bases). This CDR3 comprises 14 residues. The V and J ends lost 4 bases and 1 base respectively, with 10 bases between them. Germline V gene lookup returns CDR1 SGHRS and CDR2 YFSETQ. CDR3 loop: CASSPGGRTDTQYF. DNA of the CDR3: TGCGCCAGCAGCCCGGGGGGCCGCACAGATACGCAGTATTTT.

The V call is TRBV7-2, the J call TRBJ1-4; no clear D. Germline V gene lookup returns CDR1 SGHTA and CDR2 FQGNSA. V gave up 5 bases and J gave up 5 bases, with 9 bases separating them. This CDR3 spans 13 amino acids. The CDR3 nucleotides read TGTGCCAGCAGCCTAGACATGAATGAAAAACTGTTTTTT. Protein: CASSLDMNEKLFF.

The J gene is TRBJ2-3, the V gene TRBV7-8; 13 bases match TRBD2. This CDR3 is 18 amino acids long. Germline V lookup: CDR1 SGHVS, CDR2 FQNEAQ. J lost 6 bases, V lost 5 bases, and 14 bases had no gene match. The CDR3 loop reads CASSPRPGTSGNTDTQYF. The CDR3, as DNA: TGTGCCAGCAGCCCGCGCCCCGGGACTAGCGGGAACACGGATACGCAGTATTTT.

CDR3 loop: CASSIRLASRDTQYF. The CDR3 region has the DNA TGTGCCAGCAGCATACGACTAGCGAGTCGAGATACGCAGTATTTT. V and J are TRBV7-8 and TRBJ2-3, with 8 bases identical to TRBD2. The V and J ends lost 5 bases and 5 bases, in that order; junction bases with no gene match: 9. CDR3 length: 15 residues. In germline, CDR1 is SGHVS, CDR2 FQNEAQ.

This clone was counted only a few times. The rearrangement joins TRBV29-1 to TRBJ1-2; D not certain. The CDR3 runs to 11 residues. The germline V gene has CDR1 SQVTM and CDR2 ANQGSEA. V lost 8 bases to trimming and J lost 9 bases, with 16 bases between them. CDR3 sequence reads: CSSLWGGSYTF. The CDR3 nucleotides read TGCAGCTCCTTGTGGGGTGGGAGCTACACCTTC.

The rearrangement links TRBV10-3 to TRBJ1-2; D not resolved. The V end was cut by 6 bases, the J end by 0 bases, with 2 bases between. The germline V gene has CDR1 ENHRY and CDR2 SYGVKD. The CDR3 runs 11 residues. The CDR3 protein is CAIRANYGYTF. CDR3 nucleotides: TGTGCCATCAGAGCTAACTATGGCTACACCTTC.

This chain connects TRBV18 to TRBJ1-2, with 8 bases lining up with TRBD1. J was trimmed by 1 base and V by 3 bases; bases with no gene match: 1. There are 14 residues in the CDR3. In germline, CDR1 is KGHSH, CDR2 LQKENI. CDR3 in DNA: TGTGCCAGCTCACCGGGACAGGTTAACTATGGCTACACCTTC. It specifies CASSPGQVNYGYTF.

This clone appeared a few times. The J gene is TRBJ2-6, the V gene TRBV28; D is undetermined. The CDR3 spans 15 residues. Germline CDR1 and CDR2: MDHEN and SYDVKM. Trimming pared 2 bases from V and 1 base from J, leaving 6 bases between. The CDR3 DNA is TGTGCCAGCAGTTTAAGTGGATCTGGGGCCAACGTCCTGACTTTC. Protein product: CASSLSGSGANVLTF.

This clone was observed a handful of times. The CDR3 nucleotides are TGTGCCATCAGAGACAGCAACAACTATGGCTACACCTTC. Translated: CAIRDSNNYGYTF. The chain couples TRBV10-3 to TRBJ1-2; a possible D gene is TRBD1 (5 bases). From germline, CDR1 is ENHRY and CDR2 SYGVKD. The V and J ends lost 6 bases and 2 bases respectively, with 10 bases between them. The CDR3 runs 13 residues.

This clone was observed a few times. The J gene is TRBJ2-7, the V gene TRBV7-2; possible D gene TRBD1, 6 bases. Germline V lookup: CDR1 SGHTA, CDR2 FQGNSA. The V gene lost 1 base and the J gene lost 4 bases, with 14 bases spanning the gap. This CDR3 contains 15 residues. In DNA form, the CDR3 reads TGTGCCAGCAGCTTAGTAGCCAGGGGTTTGTACGAGCAGTACTTC. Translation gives CASSLVARGLYEQYF.

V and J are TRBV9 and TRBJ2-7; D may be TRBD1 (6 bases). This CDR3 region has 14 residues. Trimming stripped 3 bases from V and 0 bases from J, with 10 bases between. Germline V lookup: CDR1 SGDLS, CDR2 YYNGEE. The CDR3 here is CASSGQDGSYEQYF. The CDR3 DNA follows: TGTGCCAGCAGCGGACAGGACGGCTCCTACGAGCAGTACTTC.

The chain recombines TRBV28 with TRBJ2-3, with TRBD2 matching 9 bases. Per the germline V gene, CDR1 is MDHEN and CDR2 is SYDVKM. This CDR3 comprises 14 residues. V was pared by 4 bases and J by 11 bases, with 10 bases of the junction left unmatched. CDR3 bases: TGTGCCAGCAGTTGGGTAGCGGGGGATGTTAGGCAGTATTTT. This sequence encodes CASSWVAGDVRQYF.

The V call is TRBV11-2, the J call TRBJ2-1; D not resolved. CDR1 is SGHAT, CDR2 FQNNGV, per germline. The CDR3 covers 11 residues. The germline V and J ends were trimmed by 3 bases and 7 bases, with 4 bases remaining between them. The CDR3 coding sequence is TGTGCCAGCAGCTTCGGGAATGAGCAGTTCTTC. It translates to CASSFGNEQFF.

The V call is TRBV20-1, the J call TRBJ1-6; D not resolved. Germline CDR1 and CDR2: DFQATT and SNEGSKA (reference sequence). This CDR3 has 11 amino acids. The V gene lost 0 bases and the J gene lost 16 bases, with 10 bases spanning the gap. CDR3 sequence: CSARDPAKLHF. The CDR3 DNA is TGCAGTGCTAGAGATCCGGCAAAACTCCACTTT.

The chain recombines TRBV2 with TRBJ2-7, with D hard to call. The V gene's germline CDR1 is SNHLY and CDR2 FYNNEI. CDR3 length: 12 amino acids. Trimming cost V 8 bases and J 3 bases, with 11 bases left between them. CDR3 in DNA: TGTGCCAGCGGCCCAGTATTCTACGAGCAGTACTTC. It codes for CASGPVFYEQYF.

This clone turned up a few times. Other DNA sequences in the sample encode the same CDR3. CDR3: CSVGGMNTEAFF. DNA for the CDR3: TGCAGCGTTGGAGGGATGAACACTGAAGCTTTCTTT. The rearrangement links TRBV29-1 to TRBJ1-1; D is unclear. Trimming took off 4 bases at V and 0 bases at J, with 6 bases between the two ends. The CDR3 is 12 amino acids. Germline V lookup: CDR1 SQVTM, CDR2 ANQGSEA.

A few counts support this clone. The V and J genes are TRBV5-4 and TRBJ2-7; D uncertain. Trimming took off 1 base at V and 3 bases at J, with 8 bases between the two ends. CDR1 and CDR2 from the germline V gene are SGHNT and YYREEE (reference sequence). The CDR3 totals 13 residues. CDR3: CASSLQHSYEQYF. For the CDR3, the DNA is TGTGCCAGCAGCTTGCAACACAGCTACGAGCAGTACTTC.

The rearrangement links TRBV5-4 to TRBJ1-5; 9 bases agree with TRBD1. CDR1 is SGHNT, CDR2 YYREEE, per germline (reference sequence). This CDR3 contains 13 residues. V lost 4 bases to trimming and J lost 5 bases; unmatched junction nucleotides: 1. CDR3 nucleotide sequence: TGTGCCAGCAGCCGGGACAGGGATCAGCCCCAGCATTTT. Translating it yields CASSRDRDQPQHF.

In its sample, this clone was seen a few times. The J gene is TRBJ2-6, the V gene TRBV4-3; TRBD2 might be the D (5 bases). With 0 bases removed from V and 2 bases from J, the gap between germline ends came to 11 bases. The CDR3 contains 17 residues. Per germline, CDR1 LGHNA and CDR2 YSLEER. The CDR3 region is CASSQEASRAGANVLTF. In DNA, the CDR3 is TGCGCCAGCAGCCAAGAGGCGTCGAGGGCTGGGGCCAACGTCCTGACTTTC.

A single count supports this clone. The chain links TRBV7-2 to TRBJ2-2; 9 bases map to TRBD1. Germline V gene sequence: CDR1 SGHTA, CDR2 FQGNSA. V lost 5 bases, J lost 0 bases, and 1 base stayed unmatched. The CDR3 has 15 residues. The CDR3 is CASSRQGANTGELFF. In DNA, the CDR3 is TGTGCCAGCAGCCGACAGGGGGCGAACACCGGGGAGCTGTTTTTT.

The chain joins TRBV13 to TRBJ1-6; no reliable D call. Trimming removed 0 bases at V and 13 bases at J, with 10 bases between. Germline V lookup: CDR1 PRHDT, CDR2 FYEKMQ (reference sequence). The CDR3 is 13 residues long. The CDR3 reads CASSLGISPPLHF. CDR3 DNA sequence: TGTGCCAGCAGCTTAGGGATTTCCCCGCCCCTCCACTTT.

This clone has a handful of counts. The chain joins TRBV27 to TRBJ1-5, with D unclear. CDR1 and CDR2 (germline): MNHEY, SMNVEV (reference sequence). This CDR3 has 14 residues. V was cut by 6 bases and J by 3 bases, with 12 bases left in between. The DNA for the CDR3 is TGTGCCAGCAGCGCGGTCCCCATCAATCAGCCCCAGCATTTT. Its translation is CASSAVPINQPQHF.